What follows are 28 T cell receptor beta chains derived from one specimen sequenced in a study of patients and donors after allogeneic stem cell transplantation. Each CDR3 protein is one row after TCRdb ran MiXCR on the RT-PCR reads. The table includes about 210,000 distinct CDR3 sequences, about 37% detected once. Material: blood, either unsorted or a sorted T cell fraction (not recorded which). These receptors originate from a human donor who was either an allogeneic HSCT recipient or a stem cell or donor lymphocyte infusion donor (not recorded which). It is not recorded whose cells these are; they may come from a transplant donor.

The chain is built from TRBV3-1 and TRBJ1-2; 7 nucleotides align to TRBD1. J gave up 8 bases and V 2 bases, and 5 bases lay outside the gene matches. The CDR3 is 13 residues long. The germline V gene encodes CDR1 LGHDT and CDR2 YNNKEL (reference sequence). CDR3 bases: TGTGCCAGCAGCCAAAGGGGGCCGGAGGGCTACACCTTC. This encodes CASSQRGPEGYTF.

This rearrangement joins TRBV7-8 to TRBJ2-4; perhaps TRBD1 as D (6 bases). The CDR3 sequence is 19 residues long. CDR1 SGHVS and CDR2 FQNEAQ come from the germline V gene. V lost 1 base to trimming and J lost 1 base, with 20 bases between them. The CDR3 is CASSLGARGSSMAKNIQYF. DNA for the CDR3: TGTGCCAGCAGCTTAGGGGCCAGGGGCAGTTCTATGGCCAAAAACATTCAGTACTTC.

The chain combines TRBV6-6 with TRBJ1-6; 8 bases map to TRBD1. The V gene end was trimmed by 8 bases and the J gene end by 8 bases; junction bases not matched to a gene: 8. Germline V gives CDR1 MNHNY, CDR2 SVGAGI (reference sequence). The CDR3 totals 14 residues. In DNA, the CDR3 is TGTGCCAGCTACACCGGGACAGGAGATTCACCCCTCCACTTT. It yields the protein CASYTGTGDSPLHF.

This clonotype was seen only a few times. This sequence joins TRBV20-1 and TRBJ1-1; D remains unclear. Per germline, CDR1 DFQATT and CDR2 SNEGSKA (reference sequence). This CDR3 is built from 12 residues. The ends were cut back, 0 bases at V and 5 bases at J, with 7 bases in the middle. In DNA form, the CDR3 reads TGCAGTGCTAGAGAAGGGTATACTGAAGCTTTCTTT. Protein sequence: CSAREGYTEAFF.

The chain carries TRBV11-2 and TRBJ2-5; D remains ambiguous. V lost 5 bases and J 9 bases, leaving 16 bases between the germline ends. Looked up from germline, CDR1 is SGHAT and CDR2 is FQNNGV. The CDR3 is 13 amino acids. The CDR3 protein is CASSPDPSRSQYF. Written as DNA, the CDR3 is TGTGCCAGCAGCCCAGACCCTAGTCGGTCCCAGTACTTC.

The chain's CDR3 is CASSGRDRGLQPQHF. CDR3 coding DNA: TGTGCCAGCAGTGGCCGGGACAGGGGACTTCAGCCCCAGCATTTT. The genes are TRBV12-3 or TRBV12-4 and TRBJ1-5, with 10 bases fitting TRBD1. Trimming cost V 5 bases and J 6 bases; bases outside gene matches: 7. The CDR3 is made up of 15 amino acids.

This clonotype has only one observation. The chain employs TRBV6-6 and TRBJ1-1; 9 bases match TRBD1. The CDR3 runs 15 residues. Trimming cost V 6 bases and J 0 bases; bases outside gene matches: 5. Germline lookup yields CDR1 MNHNY and CDR2 SVGAGI (reference sequence). CDR3 loop: CASRQGTGLNTEAFF. DNA for the CDR3: TGTGCCAGCAGACAAGGGACAGGGTTGAACACTGAAGCTTTCTTT.

This clonotype has ten or more counts. V gene TRBV28 combines with J gene TRBJ1-5; D may be TRBD1 (5 bases). V shed 1 base and J shed 5 bases, with 9 bases lying between them. Germline assignment: CDR1 MDHEN and CDR2 SYDVKM. The CDR3 length is 14 residues. The CDR3 sequence: CASSLYAGYQPQHF. In DNA, the CDR3 is TGTGCCAGCAGTTTATATGCAGGGTATCAGCCCCAGCATTTT.

This clonotype has more than one count but fewer than ten. The chain employs TRBV6-1 and TRBJ1-6; D is ambiguous. Looked up from germline, CDR1 is MNHNS and CDR2 is SASEGT. The CDR3 is made up of 14 amino acids. Deletions cut 4 bases from V and 8 bases from J, with 12 bases between. In DNA, the CDR3 is TGTGCCAGCAGTGGCCGGGTTGGGGATTCACCCCTCCACTTT. This encodes CASSGRVGDSPLHF.

This clonotype was observed a few times. This chain links TRBV6-2 or TRBV6-3 with TRBJ2-2, with 9 bases identical to TRBD1. CDR3 length equals 17 residues. Losses at the gene ends were 6 bases for V and 1 base for J; bases not matched to a gene: 9. Germline CDR1 reads MNHEY; CDR2 reads SVGEGT. As DNA, the CDR3 is TGTGCCAGCAGCTACCAAACAGGGGGCGGGAACACCGGGGAGCTGTTTTTT. Protein product: CASSYQTGGGNTGELFF.

The gene calls are TRBV7-6 and TRBJ2-2, with D perhaps matching TRBD2 (6 bases). CDR1 SGHVS and CDR2 FNYEAQ come from the germline V gene. The CDR3 extends over 14 amino acids. Trimming stripped 3 bases from V and 4 bases from J, with 9 bases between. The CDR3 reads CASSFNGGTGELFF. The CDR3 nucleotides read TGTGCCAGCAGCTTTAACGGGGGCACCGGGGAGCTGTTTTTT.

This clonotype occurred a few times. The chain couples TRBV5-1 to TRBJ1-1; no firm D call. Per germline, CDR1 SGHRS and CDR2 YFSETQ. Trimming cost V 3 bases and J 3 bases, with 9 bases left between them. The CDR3 has 13 residues. This CDR3 reads CASSSTKDTEAFF. The CDR3 nucleotides read TGCGCCAGCAGCTCCACGAAGGACACTGAAGCTTTCTTT. Variable domain in full (rest from reference TRBV5-1 and TRBJ1-1): KAGVTQTPRYLIKTRGQQVTLSCSPISGHRSVSWYQQTPGQGLQFLFEYFSETQRNKGNFPGRFSGRQFSNSRSEMNVSTLELGDSALYLCASSSTKDTEAFFGQGTRLTVV.

This sequence joins TRBV20-1 and TRBJ1-2; 12 bases match TRBD1. With 3 bases clipped from V and 2 bases from J, the junction kept 4 bases outside the gene matches. The CDR3 has 15 residues. Germline CDR1 DFQATT, CDR2 SNEGSKA (reference sequence). The CDR3 bases are TGCAGTGCTAGCGGAGGGACAGGGGGCAACTATGGCTACACCTTC. Translating it yields CSASGGTGGNYGYTF.

The J gene is TRBJ1-1, the V gene TRBV9; 7 bases agree with TRBD1. V trimming: 4 bases; J trimming: 0 bases; junction bases outside the gene matches: 9. Germline values: CDR1 SGDLS, CDR2 YYNGEE. The CDR3 length is 16 residues. This chain's CDR3 is CASSPTGTVMNTEAFF. The CDR3 DNA is TGTGCCAGCAGCCCTACCGGGACAGTCATGAACACTGAAGCTTTCTTT.

This clonotype occurred once. V and J are TRBV20-1 and TRBJ1-1; 8 bases are a match to TRBD1. The trim removed 3 bases at V and 11 bases at J, leaving 8 bases unmatched. The CDR3 has 12 amino acids. Germline CDR1 DFQATT, CDR2 SNEGSKA (reference sequence). CDR3 DNA: TGCAGTGCTAGTCCACGGACAGGGTTGGCTTTCTTT. Translation gives CSASPRTGLAFF.

The V call is TRBV3-1, the J call TRBJ1-1; D uncertain. The CDR3 has 13 residues. Looked up from germline, CDR1 is LGHDT and CDR2 is YNNKEL (reference sequence). The V end lost 1 base, the J end lost 8 bases, and 11 bases lay between the germline ends. CDR3 amino acids: CASSQGHDGEAFF. For the CDR3, the DNA is TGTGCCAGCAGCCAAGGACACGACGGGGAAGCTTTCTTT. Based on the CDR3 plus reference TRBV3-1 and TRBJ1-1, the full variable domain is DTAVSQTPKYLVTQMGNDKSIKCEQNLGHDTMYWYKQDSKKFLKIMFSYNNKELIINETVPNRFSPKSPDKAHLNLHINSLELGDSAVYFCASSQGHDGEAFFGQGTRLTVV.

This clonotype has a handful of counts. The rearrangement uses TRBV6-5 and TRBJ1-2; D gene unclear. This CDR3 comprises 15 residues. V dropped 6 bases and J dropped 1 base, with 15 bases sitting between them. The germline V gene encodes CDR1 MNHEY and CDR2 SVGAGI. DNA for the CDR3: TGTGCCAGCAGCTACGACGGATCTATTAACTATGGCTACACCTTC. It yields the protein CASSYDGSINYGYTF.

V gene TRBV27 combines with J gene TRBJ1-2, with 7 bases fitting TRBD1. The CDR3 sequence is 15 residues long. The germline V gene encodes CDR1 MNHEY and CDR2 SMNVEV (reference sequence). V gave up 5 bases and J gave up 6 bases; unmatched junction bases: 12. The CDR3 nucleotides are TGTGCCAGCAGTAGAAGAGGACAGGATTCTAATGGCTACACCTTC. It yields the protein CASSRRGQDSNGYTF.

V gene TRBV7-8 combines with J gene TRBJ2-1; 7 bases align to TRBD1. The CDR3 totals 13 residues. Germline V lookup: CDR1 SGHVS, CDR2 FQNEAQ. Losses at the gene ends were 6 bases for V and 4 bases for J; bases not matched to a gene: 3. CDR3 protein: CASSVDRYNEQFF. In nucleotides, the CDR3 is TGTGCCAGCAGTGTGGACAGGTACAATGAGCAGTTCTTC.

The chain links TRBV6-2 or TRBV6-3 to TRBJ1-6; D is unresolved. Trimming removed 6 bases at V and 10 bases at J, with 22 bases between. CDR1 and CDR2 (germline): MNHEY, SVGEGT. This CDR3 contains 16 residues. The CDR3, as DNA: TGTGCCAGCAGCCCCCTCGACACTCGGATCATCTCACCCCTCCACTTT. Protein sequence: CASSPLDTRIISPLHF.

V usage is TRBV25-1 and J usage is TRBJ1-3, with D unresolved. The CDR3 sequence is 12 residues long. V was clipped by 2 bases and J by 3 bases, with 2 bases between them. Germline assignment: CDR1 MGHDK and CDR2 SYGVNS. In DNA form, the CDR3 reads TGTGCCAGCAGTGAACTTGGAAACACCATATATTTT. This codes for CASSELGNTIYF.

This clonotype was counted a few times. V usage is TRBV9 and J usage is TRBJ1-2; weak D call: TRBD1 (5 bases). This CDR3 contains 13 residues. The V gene's germline CDR1 is SGDLS and CDR2 YYNGEE. Trimming removed 3 bases from V and 7 bases from J, with 13 bases in between. The DNA of the CDR3 is TGTGCCAGCAGCGCAGGGAGGTTGGGTGGCTACACCTTC. Protein: CASSAGRLGGYTF.

This clonotype was observed a handful of times. The chain uses TRBV20-1 and TRBJ2-3, with TRBD1 matching 9 bases. The CDR3 covers 15 residues. Germline V gene data show CDR1 as DFQATT and CDR2 as SNEGSKA (reference sequence). The V segment lost 6 bases and the J segment 6 bases; nucleotides outside the gene matches: 13. CDR3 in amino acids: CSAKPDRGLGDTQYF. CDR3 nucleotides: TGCAGTGCCAAGCCGGACAGGGGCCTTGGGGATACGCAGTATTTT.

The rearrangement joins TRBV20-1 to TRBJ2-7; TRBD1 might be the D (6 bases). This CDR3 is 14 amino acids long. Germline lookup yields CDR1 DFQATT and CDR2 SNEGSKA (reference sequence). Trimming stripped 2 bases from V and 0 bases from J, with 11 bases between. The CDR3 loop reads CSARLKDSSYEQYF. DNA for the CDR3: TGCAGTGCTAGATTAAAGGACAGCTCCTACGAGCAGTACTTC.

This clonotype was seen more than once but under ten times. V gene TRBV12-3 or TRBV12-4 combines with J gene TRBJ1-5, with D unclear. The CDR3 loop spans 12 amino acids. Trimming cost V 5 bases and J 6 bases, with 8 bases left between them. The DNA for the CDR3 is TGTGCCAGCAGTAGGCAGCTTCAGCCCCAGCATTTT. Amino acids: CASSRQLQPQHF.

In this sample, this clonotype turned up a few times. The V and J genes are TRBV5-1 and TRBJ1-1, with D perhaps matching TRBD1 (6 bases). The V gene's germline CDR1 is SGHRS and CDR2 YFSETQ. The CDR3 has 14 amino acids. V was shortened by 9 bases and J by 3 bases, with 18 bases between the two germline ends. In nucleotides, the CDR3 is TGCGCCACCGGTACCGGAGGGGGGCACACTGAAGCTTTCTTT. The encoded protein is CATGTGGGHTEAFF. Full variable domain (outside the CDR3, taken from reference TRBV5-1 and TRBJ1-1): KAGVTQTPRYLIKTRGQQVTLSCSPISGHRSVSWYQQTPGQGLQFLFEYFSETQRNKGNFPGRFSGRQFSNSRSEMNVSTLELGDSALYLCATGTGGGHTEAFFGQGTRLTVV.

This chain's CDR3 is CAGKSSGGRQETQYF. Written as DNA, the CDR3 is TGTGCCGGCAAAAGTTCGGGGGGTCGCCAAGAGACCCAGTACTTC. The chain combines TRBV2 with TRBJ2-5; 7 nucleotides line up with TRBD2. Germline V lookup: CDR1 SNHLY, CDR2 FYNNEI. CDR3 length: 15 amino acids. V lost 11 bases and J lost 1; bases outside the gene matches: 13.

This clonotype was observed a few times. This rearrangement joins TRBV12-3 or TRBV12-4 to TRBJ1-5, with 9 bases fitting TRBD1. Trimming cost V 2 bases and J 5 bases; bases outside gene matches: 7. The CDR3 runs to 16 residues. CDR3 nucleotide sequence: TGTGCCAGCAGTTTAACGGGACAGGGCTGGGATCAGCCCCAGCATTTT. It specifies CASSLTGQGWDQPQHF.